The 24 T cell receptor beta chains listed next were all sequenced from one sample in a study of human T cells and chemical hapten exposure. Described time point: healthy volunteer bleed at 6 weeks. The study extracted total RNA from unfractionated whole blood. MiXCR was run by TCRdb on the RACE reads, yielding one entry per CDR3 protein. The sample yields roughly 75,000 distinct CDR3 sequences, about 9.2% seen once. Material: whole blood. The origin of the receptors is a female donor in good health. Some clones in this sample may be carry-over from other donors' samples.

The CDR3 here is CASSLVAVAYEQYF. The CDR3 DNA is TGTGCCAGCAGCTTAGTGGCTGTGGCCTACGAGCAGTACTTC. The chain employs TRBV11-2 and TRBJ2-7; D call uncertain. V was trimmed by 1 base and J by 2 bases, leaving 9 bases between them. The CDR3 has 14 residues. Looked up from germline, CDR1 is SGHAT and CDR2 is FQNNGV.

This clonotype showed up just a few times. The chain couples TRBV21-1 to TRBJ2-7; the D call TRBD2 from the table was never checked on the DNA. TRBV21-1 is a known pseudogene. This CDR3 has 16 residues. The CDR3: CASSNTSGSGSYEQYF. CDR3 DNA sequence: TGTGCCAGCAGCAACACTAGCGGAAGCGGCTCCTACGAGCAGTACTTC.

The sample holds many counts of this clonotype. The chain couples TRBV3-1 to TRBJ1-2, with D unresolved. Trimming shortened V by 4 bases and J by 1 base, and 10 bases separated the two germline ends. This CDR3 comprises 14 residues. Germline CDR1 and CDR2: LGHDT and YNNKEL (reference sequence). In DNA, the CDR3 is TGTGCCAGCAGCCGAAGCGGGGATAACTATGGCTACACCTTC. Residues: CASSRSGDNYGYTF.

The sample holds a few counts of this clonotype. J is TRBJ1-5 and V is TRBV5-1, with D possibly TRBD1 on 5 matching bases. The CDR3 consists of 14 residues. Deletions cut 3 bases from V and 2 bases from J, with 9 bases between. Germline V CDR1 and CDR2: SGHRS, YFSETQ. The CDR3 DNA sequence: TGCGCCAGCAGCTCCAGGGATGGCAATCAGCCCCAGCATTTT. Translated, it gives CASSSRDGNQPQHF.

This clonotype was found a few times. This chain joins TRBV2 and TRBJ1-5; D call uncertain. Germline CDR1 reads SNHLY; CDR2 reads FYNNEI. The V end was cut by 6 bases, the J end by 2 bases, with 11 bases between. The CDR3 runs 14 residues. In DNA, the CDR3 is TGTGCCAGCAGGCTCAGCCAGGGCAATCAGCCCCAGCATTTT. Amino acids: CASRLSQGNQPQHF.

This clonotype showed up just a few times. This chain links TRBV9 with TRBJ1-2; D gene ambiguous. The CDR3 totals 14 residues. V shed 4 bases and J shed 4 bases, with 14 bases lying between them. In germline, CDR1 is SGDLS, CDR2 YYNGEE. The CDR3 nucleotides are TGTGCCAGCAGCCCGCGCCAGAGCTCCTATGGCTACACCTTC. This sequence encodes CASSPRQSSYGYTF.

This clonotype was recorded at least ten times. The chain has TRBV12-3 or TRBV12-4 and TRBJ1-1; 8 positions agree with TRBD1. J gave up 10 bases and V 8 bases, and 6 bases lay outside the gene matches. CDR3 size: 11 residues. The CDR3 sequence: CASGYRGRAFF. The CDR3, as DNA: TGTGCCAGCGGTTACAGGGGGAGAGCTTTCTTT.

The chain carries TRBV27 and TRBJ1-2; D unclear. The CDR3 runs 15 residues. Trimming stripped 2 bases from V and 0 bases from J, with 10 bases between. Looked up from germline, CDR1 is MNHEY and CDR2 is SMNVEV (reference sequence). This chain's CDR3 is CASSLRRATNYGYTF. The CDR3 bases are TGTGCCAGCAGTTTAAGAAGGGCTACTAACTATGGCTACACCTTC.

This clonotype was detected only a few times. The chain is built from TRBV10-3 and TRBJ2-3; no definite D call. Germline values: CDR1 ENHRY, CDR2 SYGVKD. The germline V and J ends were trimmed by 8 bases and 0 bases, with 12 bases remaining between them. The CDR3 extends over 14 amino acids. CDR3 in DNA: TGTGCCATCCGTCCTAGGGCTAGCACAGATACGCAGTATTTT. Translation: CAIRPRASTDTQYF.

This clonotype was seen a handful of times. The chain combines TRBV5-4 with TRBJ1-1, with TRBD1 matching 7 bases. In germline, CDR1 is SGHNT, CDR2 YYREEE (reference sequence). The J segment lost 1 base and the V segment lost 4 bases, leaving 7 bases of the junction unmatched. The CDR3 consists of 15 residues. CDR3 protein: CASSRETGRNTEAFF. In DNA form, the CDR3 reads TGTGCCAGCAGCCGCGAGACAGGGAGGAACACTGAAGCTTTCTTT.

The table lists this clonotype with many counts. The CDR3 bases are TGTGCCAGCAGTTACTCCGCCGGGTTTGACAACGAGCAGTACTTC. Protein sequence: CASSYSAGFDNEQYF. This sequence joins TRBV6-5 and TRBJ2-7; D is undetermined. The germline V gene has CDR1 MNHEY and CDR2 SVGAGI. The V and J ends lost 0 bases and 5 bases respectively, with 14 bases between them. This CDR3 region has 15 residues.

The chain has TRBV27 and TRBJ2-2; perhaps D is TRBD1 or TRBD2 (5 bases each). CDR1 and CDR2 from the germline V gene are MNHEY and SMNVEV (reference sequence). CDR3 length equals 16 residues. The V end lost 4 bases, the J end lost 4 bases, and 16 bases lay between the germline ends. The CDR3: CASSSVGGLSTGELFF. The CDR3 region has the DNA TGTGCCAGCAGTTCAGTTGGGGGTCTTTCCACCGGGGAGCTGTTTTTT.

The CDR3 DNA reads TGTGCCAGCAGCTTAGTAATTTGGGACAGGGGGCGGAATCCTAATGAAAAACTGTTTTTT. Amino acids: CASSLVIWDRGRNPNEKLFF. The V call is TRBV7-2, the J call TRBJ1-4, with 12 positions matching TRBD1. Per germline, CDR1 SGHTA and CDR2 FQGNSA. This CDR3 is 20 amino acids long. After removal of 1 base from V and 3 bases from J, the junction contained 12 bases not matched to a gene.

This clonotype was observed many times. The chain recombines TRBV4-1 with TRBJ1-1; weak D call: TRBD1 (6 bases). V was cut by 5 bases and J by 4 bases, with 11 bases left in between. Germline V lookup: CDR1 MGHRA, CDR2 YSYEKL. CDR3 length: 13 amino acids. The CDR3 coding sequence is TGCGCCAGCAGCTACAGGGTTGTCACTGAAGCTTTCTTT. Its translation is CASSYRVVTEAFF.

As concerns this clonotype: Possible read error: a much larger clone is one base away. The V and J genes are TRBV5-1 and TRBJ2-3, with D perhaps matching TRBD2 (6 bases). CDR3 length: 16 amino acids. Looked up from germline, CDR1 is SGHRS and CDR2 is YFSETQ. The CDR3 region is CANSFGGRLSTDTQYF. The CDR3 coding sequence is TGCGCCAACAGCTTCGGAGGGAGACTTAGCACAGATACGCAGTATTTT.

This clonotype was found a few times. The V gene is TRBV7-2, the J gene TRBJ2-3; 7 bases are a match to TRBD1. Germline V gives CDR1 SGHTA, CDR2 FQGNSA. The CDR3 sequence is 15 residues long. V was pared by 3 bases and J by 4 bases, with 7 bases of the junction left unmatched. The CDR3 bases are TGTGCCAGCAGCTTCGACAGGGATCTGGCAGATACGCAGTATTTT. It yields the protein CASSFDRDLADTQYF.

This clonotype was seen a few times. The CDR3 here is CSAIQGPSTDTQYF. CDR3 in DNA: TGCAGTGCTATACAGGGCCCTAGCACAGATACGCAGTATTTT. This chain links TRBV20-1 with TRBJ2-3; D possibly corresponds to TRBD1 (6 bases). The CDR3 extends over 14 amino acids. Germline V lookup: CDR1 DFQATT, CDR2 SNEGSKA (reference sequence). Trimming pared 4 bases from V and 0 bases from J, leaving 11 bases between.

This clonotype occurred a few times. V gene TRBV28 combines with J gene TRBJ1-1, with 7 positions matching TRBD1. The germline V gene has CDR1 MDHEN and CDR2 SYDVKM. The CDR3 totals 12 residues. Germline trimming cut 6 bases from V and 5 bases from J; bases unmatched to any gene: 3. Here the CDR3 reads CASRRQGTEAFF. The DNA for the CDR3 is TGTGCCAGCAGAAGACAGGGAACTGAAGCTTTCTTT.

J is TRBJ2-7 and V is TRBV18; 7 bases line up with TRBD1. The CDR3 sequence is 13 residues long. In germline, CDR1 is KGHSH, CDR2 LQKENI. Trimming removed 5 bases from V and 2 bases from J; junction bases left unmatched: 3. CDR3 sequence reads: CASSEGQPYEQYF. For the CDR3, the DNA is TGTGCCAGCTCAGAGGGACAGCCCTACGAGCAGTACTTC.

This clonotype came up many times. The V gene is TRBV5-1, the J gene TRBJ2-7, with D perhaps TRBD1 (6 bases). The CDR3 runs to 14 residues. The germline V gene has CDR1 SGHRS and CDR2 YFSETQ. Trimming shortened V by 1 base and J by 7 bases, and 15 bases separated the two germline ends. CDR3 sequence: CASSLLVQGEEQYF. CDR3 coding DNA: TGCGCCAGCAGCTTGTTGGTACAGGGTGAGGAGCAGTACTTC. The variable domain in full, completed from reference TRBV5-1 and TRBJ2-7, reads KAGVTQTPRYLIKTRGQQVTLSCSPISGHRSVSWYQQTPGQGLQFLFEYFSETQRNKGNFPGRFSGRQFSNSRSEMNVSTLELGDSALYLCASSLLVQGEEQYFGPGTRLTVT.

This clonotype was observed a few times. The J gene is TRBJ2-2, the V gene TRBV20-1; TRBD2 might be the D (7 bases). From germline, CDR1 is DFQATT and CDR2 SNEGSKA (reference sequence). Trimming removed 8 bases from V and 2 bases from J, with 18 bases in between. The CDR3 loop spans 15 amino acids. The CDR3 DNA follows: TGCAGTCCTTTAAGGGGGGGGTTTAACACCGGGGAGCTGTTTTTT. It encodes CSPLRGGFNTGELFF.

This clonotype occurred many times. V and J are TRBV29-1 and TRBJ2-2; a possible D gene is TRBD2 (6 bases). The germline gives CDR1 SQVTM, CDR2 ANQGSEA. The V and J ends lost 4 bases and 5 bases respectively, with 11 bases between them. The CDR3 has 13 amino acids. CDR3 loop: CSVGSGRTGELFF. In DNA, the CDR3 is TGCAGCGTTGGTTCGGGGAGGACCGGGGAGCTGTTTTTT.

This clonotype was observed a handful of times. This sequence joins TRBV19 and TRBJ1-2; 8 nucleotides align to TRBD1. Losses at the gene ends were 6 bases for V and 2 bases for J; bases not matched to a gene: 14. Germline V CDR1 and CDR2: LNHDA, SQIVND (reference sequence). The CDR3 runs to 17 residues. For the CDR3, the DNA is TGTGCCAGTAGCGACGGGACAGGTGGCTTCGTAAACTATGGCTACACCTTC. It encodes CASSDGTGGFVNYGYTF.

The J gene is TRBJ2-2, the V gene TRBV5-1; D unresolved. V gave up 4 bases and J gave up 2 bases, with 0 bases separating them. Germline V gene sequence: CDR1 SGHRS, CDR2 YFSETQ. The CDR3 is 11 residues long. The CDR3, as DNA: TGCGCCAGCAGCAACACCGGGGAGCTGTTTTTT. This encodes CASSNTGELFF.